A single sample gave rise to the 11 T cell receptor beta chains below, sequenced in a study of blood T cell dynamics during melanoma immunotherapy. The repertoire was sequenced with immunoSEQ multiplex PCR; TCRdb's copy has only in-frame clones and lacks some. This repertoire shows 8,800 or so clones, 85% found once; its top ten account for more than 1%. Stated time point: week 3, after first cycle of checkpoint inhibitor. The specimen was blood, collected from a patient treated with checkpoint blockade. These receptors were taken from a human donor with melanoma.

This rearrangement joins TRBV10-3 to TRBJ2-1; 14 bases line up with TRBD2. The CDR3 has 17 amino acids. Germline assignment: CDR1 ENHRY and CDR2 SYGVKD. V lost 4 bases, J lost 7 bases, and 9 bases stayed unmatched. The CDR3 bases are TGTGCCATCAGTGCCGGGACTAGCGGGGGAATCCTTAATGAGCAGTTCTTC. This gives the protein CAISAGTSGGILNEQFF.

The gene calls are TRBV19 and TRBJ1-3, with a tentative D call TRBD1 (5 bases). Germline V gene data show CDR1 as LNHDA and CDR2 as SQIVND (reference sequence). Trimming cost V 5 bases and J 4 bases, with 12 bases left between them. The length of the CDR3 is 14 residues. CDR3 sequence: CASSRGVSGNTIYF. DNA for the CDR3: TGTGCCAGTAGTCGGGGGGTTTCGGGAAACACCATATATTTT.

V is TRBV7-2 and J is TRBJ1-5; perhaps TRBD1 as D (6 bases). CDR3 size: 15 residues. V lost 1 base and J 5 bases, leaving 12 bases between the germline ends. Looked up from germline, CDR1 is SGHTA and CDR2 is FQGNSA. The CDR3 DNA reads TGTGCCAGCAGCTTAGTAAGCAGGGGATATCAGCCCCAGCATTTT. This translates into CASSLVSRGYQPQHF.

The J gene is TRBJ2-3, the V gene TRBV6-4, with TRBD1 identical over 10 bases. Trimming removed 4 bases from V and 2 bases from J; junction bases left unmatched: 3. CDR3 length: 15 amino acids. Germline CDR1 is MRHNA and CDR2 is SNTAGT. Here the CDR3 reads CASSAGTGDTDTQYF. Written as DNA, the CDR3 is TGTGCCAGCAGTGCCGGGACAGGGGACACAGATACGCAGTATTTT.

The CDR3 bases are TGTGCCAGCAGCGTAGATGGCTATGGCTACACCTTC. It translates to CASSVDGYGYTF. The gene calls are TRBV9 and TRBJ1-2, with D hard to call. CDR1 and CDR2 from the germline V gene are SGDLS and YYNGEE. The CDR3 is 12 amino acids. The germline V and J ends were trimmed by 0 bases and 4 bases, with 4 bases remaining between them.

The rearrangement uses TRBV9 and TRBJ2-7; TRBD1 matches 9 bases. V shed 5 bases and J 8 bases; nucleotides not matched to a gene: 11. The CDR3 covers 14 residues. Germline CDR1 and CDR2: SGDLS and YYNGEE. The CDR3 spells CASSEQGARSQQYF. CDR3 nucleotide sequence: TGTGCCAGCAGTGAACAGGGGGCGCGGAGTCAGCAGTACTTC.

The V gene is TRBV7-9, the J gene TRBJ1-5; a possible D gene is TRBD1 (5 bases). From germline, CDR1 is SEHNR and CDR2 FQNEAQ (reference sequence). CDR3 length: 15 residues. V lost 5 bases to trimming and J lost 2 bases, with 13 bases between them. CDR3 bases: TGTGCCAGCAGCCTAGGGGTTTCCGGCAATCAGCCCCAGCATTTT. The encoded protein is CASSLGVSGNQPQHF.

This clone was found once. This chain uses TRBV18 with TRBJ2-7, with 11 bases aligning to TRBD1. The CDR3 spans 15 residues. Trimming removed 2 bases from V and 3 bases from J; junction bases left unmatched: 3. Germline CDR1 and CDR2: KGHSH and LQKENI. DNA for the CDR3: TGTGCCAGCTCACCAGGGACAGGGGGGGACTACGAGCAGTACTTC. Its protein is CASSPGTGGDYEQYF.

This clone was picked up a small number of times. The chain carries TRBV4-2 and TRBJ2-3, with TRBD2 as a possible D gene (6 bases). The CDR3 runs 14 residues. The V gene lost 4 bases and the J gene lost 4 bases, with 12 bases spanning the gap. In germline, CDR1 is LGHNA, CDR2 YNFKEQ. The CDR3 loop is CASSLLSGADTQYF. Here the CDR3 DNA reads TGTGCCAGCAGCCTCCTGTCGGGGGCAGATACGCAGTATTTT.

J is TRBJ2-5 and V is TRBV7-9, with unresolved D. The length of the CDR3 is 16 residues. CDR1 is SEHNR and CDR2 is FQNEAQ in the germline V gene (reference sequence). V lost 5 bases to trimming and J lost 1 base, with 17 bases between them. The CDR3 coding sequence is TGTGCCAGCAGCACCCCCCTCTGGGCACCCCAAGAGACCCAGTACTTC. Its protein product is CASSTPLWAPQETQYF.

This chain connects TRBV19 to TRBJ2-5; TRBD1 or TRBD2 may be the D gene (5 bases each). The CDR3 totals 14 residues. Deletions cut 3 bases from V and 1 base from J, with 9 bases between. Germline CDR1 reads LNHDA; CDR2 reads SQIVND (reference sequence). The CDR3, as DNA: TGTGCCAGTAGTATCAGTGGGGGCCAAGAGACCCAGTACTTC. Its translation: CASSISGGQETQYF.